This TCR beta chain was retrieved from a study of T cells after yellow fever vaccination. This clonotype showed up just a few times. The antigen is not known. The CDR3 covers 15 residues. Germline-derived CDR1 and CDR2 are MNHEY and SVGEGT. V trimming: 5 bases; J trimming: 4 bases; junction bases outside the gene matches: 10. By 5'RACE template switching, TCR cDNA was produced, with a universal primer site and UMIs added in the process. TCRdb analysed the 5' RACE reads with MiXCR anew, one entry per CDR3 protein. This sample has a few hundred thousand distinct CDR3 sequences; over 4% occur once, and the top ten carry roughly 25%. Study findings and constraints: Repertoires obtained by FACS sorting could include abundant clonotypes that entered as contaminants from the bulk population.

The sample consisted of PBMCs, taken 5 days after the yellow fever booster vaccination. The sequence derives from a man aged 18 to 30 who received the YFV17D yellow fever vaccine. This chain connects TRBV6-2 or TRBV6-3 to TRBJ1-2, with 7 nucleotides matching TRBD1. This CDR3 is CASSRADRPTYGYTF. The CDR3 coding sequence is TGTGCCAGCAGTCGTGCGGACAGGCCTACCTATGGCTACACCTTC.